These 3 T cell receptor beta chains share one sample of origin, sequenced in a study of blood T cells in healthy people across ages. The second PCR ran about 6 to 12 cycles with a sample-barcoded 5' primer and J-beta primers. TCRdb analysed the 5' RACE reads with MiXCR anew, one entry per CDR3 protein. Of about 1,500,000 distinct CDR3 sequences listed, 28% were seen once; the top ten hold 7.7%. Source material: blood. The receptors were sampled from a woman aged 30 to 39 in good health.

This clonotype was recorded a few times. For the CDR3, the DNA is TGCGCCAGTCGGACAGGGGTTATGAACACTGAAGCTTTCTTT. This gives the protein CASRTGVMNTEAFF. The chain has TRBV5-1 and TRBJ1-1; 9 bases fit TRBD1. The V gene's germline CDR1 is SGHRS and CDR2 YFSETQ. This CDR3 comprises 14 residues. V lost 8 bases and J lost 0; bases outside the gene matches: 5.

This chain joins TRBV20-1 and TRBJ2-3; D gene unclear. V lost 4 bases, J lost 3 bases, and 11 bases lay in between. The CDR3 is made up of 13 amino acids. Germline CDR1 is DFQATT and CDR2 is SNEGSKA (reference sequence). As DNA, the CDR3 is TGCAGTGCTATAGGGTTGAGGACAGATACGCAGTATTTT. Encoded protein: CSAIGLRTDTQYF.

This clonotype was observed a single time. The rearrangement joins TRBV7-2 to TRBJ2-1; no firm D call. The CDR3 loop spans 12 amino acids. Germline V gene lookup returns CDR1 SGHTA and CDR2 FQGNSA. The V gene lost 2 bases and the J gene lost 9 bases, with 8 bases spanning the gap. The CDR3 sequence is CASSLILIEQFF. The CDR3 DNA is TGTGCCAGCAGCTTAATTTTGATTGAGCAGTTCTTC. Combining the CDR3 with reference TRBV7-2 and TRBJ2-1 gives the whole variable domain GAGVSQSPSNKVTEKGKDVELRCDPISGHTALYWYRQSLGQGLEFLIYFQGNSAPDKSGLPSDRFSAERTGGSVSTLTIQRTQQEDSAVYLCASSLILIEQFFGPGTRLTVL.